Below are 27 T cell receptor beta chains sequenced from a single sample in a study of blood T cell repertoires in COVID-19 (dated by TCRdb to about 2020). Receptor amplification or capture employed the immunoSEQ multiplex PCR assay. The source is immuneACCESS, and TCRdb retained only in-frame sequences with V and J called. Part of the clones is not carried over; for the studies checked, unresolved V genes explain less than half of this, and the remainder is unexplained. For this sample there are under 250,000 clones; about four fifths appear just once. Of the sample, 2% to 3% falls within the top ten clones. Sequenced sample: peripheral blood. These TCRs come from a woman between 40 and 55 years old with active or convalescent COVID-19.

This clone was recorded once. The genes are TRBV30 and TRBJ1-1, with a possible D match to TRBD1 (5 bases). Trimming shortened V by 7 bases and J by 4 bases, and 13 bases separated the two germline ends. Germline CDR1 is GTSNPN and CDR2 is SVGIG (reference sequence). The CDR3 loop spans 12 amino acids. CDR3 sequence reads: CALTLGGTEAFF. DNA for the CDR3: TGTGCCTTAACCCTGGGGGGCACTGAAGCTTTCTTT. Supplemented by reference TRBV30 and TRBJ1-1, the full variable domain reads SQTIHQWPATLVQPVGSPLSLECTVEGTSNPNLYWYRQAAGRGLQLLFYSVGIGQISSEVPQNLSASRPQDRQFILSSKKLLLSDSGFYLCALTLGGTEAFFGQGTRLTVV.

The CDR3 DNA follows: TGTGCCAGCAGTGTTACCGGACAGGGAGCCCCTGGCTACACCTTC. Translation gives CASSVTGQGAPGYTF. V gene TRBV28 combines with J gene TRBJ1-2, with TRBD1 matching over 8 bases. The CDR3 has 15 amino acids. J was trimmed by 7 bases and V by 5 bases; bases with no gene match: 12. Per the germline V gene, CDR1 is MDHEN and CDR2 is SYDVKM.

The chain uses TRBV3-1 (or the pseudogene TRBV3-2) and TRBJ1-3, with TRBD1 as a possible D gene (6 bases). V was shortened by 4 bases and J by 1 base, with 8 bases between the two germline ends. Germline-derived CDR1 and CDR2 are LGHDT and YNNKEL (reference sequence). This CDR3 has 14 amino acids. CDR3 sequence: CASSPQGSGNTIYF. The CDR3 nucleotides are TGTGCCAGCAGCCCGCAGGGGTCTGGAAACACCATATATTTT.

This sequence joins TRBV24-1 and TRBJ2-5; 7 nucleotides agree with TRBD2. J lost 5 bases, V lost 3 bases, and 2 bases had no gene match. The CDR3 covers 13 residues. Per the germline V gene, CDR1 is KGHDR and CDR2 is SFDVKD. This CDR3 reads CATSDGGVETQYF. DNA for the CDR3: TGTGCCACCAGTGATGGGGGGGTGGAGACCCAGTACTTC.

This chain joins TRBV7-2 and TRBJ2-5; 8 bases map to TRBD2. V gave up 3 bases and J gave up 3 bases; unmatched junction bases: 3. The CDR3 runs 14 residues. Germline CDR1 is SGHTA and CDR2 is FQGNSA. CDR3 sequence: CASSFPRGEETQYF. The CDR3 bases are TGTGCCAGCAGCTTCCCGCGGGGGGAAGAGACCCAGTACTTC. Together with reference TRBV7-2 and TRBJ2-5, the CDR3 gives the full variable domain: GAGVSQSPSNKVTEKGKDVELRCDPISGHTALYWYRQSLGQGLEFLIYFQGNSAPDKSGLPSDRFSAERTGGSVSTLTIQRTQQEDSAVYLCASSFPRGEETQYFGPGTRLLVL.

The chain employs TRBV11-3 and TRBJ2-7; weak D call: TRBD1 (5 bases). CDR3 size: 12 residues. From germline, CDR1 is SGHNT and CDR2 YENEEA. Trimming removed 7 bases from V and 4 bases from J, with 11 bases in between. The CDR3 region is CASTTGPYEQYF. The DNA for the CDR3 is TGTGCCAGCACCACAGGTCCATACGAGCAGTACTTC.

CDR3 DNA: TGTGCCAGCAGCTTATATGGCGTCGGTGGAGTCGCCTACGAGCAGTACTTC. Amino acids: CASSLYGVGGVAYEQYF. The rearrangement links TRBV11-2 to TRBJ2-7; D unresolved. V lost 2 bases to trimming and J lost 2 bases, with 19 bases between them. Germline CDR1 SGHAT, CDR2 FQNNGV. This CDR3 is built from 17 residues.

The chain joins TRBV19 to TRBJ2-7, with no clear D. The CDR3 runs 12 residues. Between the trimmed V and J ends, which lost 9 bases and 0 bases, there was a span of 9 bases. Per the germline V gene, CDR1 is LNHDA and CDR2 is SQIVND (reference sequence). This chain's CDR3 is CASSESSYEQYF. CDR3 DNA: TGTGCCAGCAGCGAAAGCTCCTACGAGCAGTACTTC.

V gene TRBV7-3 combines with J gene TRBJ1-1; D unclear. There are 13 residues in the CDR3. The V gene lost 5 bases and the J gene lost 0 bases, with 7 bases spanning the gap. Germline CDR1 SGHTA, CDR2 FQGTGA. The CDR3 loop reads CASSITVNTEAFF. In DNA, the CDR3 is TGTGCCAGCAGCATCACAGTGAACACTGAAGCTTTCTTT.

The CDR3 DNA sequence: TGTGCCAGCAGCTTTAGTGGTTCTAGCGGGTCATACGAGCAGTACTTC. It codes for CASSFSGSSGSYEQYF. V and J are TRBV11-3 and TRBJ2-7; 8 positions match TRBD2. The CDR3 is 16 amino acids. The ends lost 3 bases at V and 4 bases at J; junction bases unmatched: 11. Germline V gives CDR1 SGHNT, CDR2 YENEEA.

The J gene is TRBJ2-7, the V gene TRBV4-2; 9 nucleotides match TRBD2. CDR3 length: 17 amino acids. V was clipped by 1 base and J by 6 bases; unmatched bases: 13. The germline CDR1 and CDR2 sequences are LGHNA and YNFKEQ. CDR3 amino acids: CASSQGWREGPGGEQYF. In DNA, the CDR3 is TGTGCCAGCAGCCAAGGCTGGCGGGAGGGCCCAGGGGGCGAGCAGTACTTC.

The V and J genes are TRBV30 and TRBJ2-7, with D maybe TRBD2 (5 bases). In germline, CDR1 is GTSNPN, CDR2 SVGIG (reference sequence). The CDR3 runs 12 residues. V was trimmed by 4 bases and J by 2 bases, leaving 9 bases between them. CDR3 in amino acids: CAWTSRTYEQYF. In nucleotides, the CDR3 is TGTGCCTGGACTAGCCGTACCTACGAGCAGTACTTC.

Here the CDR3 DNA reads TGTGCCAGCAGCTTAGCCGCCGGGACAGGGGGGGCTGAAGCTTTCTTT. Translating gives CASSLAAGTGGAEAFF. This chain uses TRBV7-9 with TRBJ1-1; TRBD1 aligns across 11 bases. With 0 bases clipped from V and 6 bases from J, the junction kept 6 bases outside the gene matches. The CDR3 has 16 amino acids. Germline V lookup: CDR1 SEHNR, CDR2 FQNEAQ (reference sequence).

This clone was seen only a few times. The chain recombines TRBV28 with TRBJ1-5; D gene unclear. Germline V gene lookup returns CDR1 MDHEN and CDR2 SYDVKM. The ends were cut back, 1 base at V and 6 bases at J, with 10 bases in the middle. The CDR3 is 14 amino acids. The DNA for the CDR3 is TGTGCCAGCAGTTTATTGGGGAGTCCTCAGCCCCAGCATTTT. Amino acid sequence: CASSLLGSPQPQHF. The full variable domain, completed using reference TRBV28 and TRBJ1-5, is DVKVTQSSRYLVKRTGEKVFLECVQDMDHENMFWYRQDPGLGLRLIYFSYDVKMKEKGDIPEGYSVSREKKERFSLILESASTNQTSMYLCASSLLGSPQPQHFGDGTRLSIL.

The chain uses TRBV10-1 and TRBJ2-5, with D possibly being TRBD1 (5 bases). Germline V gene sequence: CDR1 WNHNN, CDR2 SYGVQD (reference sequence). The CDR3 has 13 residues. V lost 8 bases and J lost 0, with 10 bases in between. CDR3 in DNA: TGCGCCAGCGCCCAGGGAAACCAAGAGACCCAGTACTTC. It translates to CASAQGNQETQYF.

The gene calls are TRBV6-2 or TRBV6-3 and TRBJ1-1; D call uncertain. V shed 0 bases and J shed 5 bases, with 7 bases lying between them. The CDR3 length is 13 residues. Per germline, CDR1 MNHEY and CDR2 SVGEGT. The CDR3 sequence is CASSYSAGTEAFF. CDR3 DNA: TGTGCCAGCAGTTACTCGGCGGGGACTGAAGCTTTCTTT.

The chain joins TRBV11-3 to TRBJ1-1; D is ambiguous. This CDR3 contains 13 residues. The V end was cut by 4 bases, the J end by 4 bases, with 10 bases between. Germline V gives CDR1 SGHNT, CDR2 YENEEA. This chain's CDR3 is CASSSSRGTEAFF. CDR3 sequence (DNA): TGTGCCAGCAGCTCCAGCCGGGGCACTGAAGCTTTCTTT.

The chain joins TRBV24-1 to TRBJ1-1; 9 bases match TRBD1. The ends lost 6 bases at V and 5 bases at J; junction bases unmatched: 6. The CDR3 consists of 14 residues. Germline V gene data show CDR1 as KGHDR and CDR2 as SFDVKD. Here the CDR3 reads CATSQSGQGTEAFF. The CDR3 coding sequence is TGTGCCACCAGTCAGTCAGGACAGGGGACTGAAGCTTTCTTT.

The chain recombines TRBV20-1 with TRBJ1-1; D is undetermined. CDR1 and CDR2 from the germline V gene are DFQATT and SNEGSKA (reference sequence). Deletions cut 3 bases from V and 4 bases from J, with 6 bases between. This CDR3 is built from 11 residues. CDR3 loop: CSARQITEAFF. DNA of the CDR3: TGCAGTGCTAGGCAGATCACTGAAGCTTTCTTT.

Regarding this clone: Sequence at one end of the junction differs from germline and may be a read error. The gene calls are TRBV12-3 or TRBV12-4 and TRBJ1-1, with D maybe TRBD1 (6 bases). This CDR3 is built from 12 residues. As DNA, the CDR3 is TGTGCCAGCAGTTGGATTACAGGGTCTCGCATCTTT. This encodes CASSWITGSRIF.

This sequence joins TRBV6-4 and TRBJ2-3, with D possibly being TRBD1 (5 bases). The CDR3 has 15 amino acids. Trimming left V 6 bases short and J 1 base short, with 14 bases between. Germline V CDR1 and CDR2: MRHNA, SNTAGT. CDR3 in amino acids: CASSLSTEGTDTQYF. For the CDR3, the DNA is TGTGCCAGCAGCTTATCGACAGAGGGCACAGATACGCAGTATTTT.

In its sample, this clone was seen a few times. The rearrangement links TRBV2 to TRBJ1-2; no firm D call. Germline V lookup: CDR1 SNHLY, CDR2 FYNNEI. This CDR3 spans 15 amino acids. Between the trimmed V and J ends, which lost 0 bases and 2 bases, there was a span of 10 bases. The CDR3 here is CASSEAYLPNYGYTF. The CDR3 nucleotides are TGTGCCAGCAGTGAAGCGTATCTCCCCAACTATGGCTACACCTTC.

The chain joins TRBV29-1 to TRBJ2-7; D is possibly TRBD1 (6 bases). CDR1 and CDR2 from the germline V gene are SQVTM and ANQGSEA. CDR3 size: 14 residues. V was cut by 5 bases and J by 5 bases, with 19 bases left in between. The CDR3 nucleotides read TGCAGCGTTTTGGGTGGGGGCCCAGGGAACGAGCAGTACTTC. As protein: CSVLGGGPGNEQYF.

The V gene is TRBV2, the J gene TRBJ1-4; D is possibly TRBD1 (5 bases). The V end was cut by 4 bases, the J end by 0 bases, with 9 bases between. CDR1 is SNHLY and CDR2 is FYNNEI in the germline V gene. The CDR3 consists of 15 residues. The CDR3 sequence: CASSADSATNEKLFF. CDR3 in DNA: TGTGCCAGCAGTGCTGACAGTGCAACTAATGAAAAACTGTTTTTT.

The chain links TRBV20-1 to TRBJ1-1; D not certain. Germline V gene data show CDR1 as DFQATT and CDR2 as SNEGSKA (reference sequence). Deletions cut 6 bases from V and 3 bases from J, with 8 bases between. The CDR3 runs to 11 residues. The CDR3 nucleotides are TGCAGTGCCGAGCATCACACTGAAGCTTTCTTT. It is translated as CSAEHHTEAFF.

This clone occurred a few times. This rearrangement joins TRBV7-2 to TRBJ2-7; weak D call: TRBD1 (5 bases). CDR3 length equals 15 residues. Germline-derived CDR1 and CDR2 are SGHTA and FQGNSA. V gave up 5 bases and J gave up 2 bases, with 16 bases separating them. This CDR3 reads CASSLVAGSAYEQYF. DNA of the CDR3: TGTGCCAGCAGCCTGGTGGCAGGGTCGGCCTACGAGCAGTACTTC.

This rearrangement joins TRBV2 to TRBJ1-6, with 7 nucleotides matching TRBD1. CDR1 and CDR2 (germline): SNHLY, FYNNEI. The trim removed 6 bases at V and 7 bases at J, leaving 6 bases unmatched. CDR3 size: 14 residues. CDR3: CASRTGSRNSPLHF. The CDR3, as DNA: TGTGCCAGCAGGACAGGGTCCCGGAATTCACCCCTCCACTTT.